Each of the 18 T cell receptor beta chains below was sequenced from the same sample in a study of T cells expressing NK-cell markers. TCRdb re-called the 5' RACE reads and shows each CDR3 protein once, DNA omitted. The sample shows some 450,000 distinct CDR3 sequences, and 6% to 8% sits with its ten largest clones. Sequencing used blood T cells: a sorted CD56 or NKG2C T cell subset, CD4+ or CD8+ T cells, or bulk PBMC T cells (not recorded which). The receptors come from a woman between 18 and 70 years old in good health.

J is TRBJ1-1 and V is TRBV21-1; the TCRdb D gene call, TRBD1, has no DNA to confirm it. TRBV21-1 is a recognized pseudogene. The length of the CDR3 is 20 residues. The CDR3 here is CASSKALRDRDLRVNTEAFF.

The chain employs TRBV18 and TRBJ2-3; the D call from TCRdb, TRBD1, cannot be confirmed without DNA. Germline CDR1 reads KGHSH; CDR2 reads LQKENI. CDR3 size: 16 residues. CDR3 sequence reads: CASSPRRDSYTDTQYF. Variable domain in full (rest from reference TRBV18 and TRBJ2-3): NAGVMQNPRHLVRRRGQEARLRCSPMKGHSHVYWYRQLPEEGLKFMVYLQKENIIDESGMPKERFSAEFPKEGPSILRIQQVVRGDSAAYFCASSPRRDSYTDTQYFGPGTRLTVL.

The chain recombines TRBV12-3 or TRBV12-4 with TRBJ1-5. CDR3 length: 15 amino acids. The CDR3 here is CASSTSGASNQPQHF.

The J gene is TRBJ2-3, the V gene TRBV20-1; with no DNA, the TCRdb D assignment of TRBD1 cannot be verified. Germline V gene sequence: CDR1 DFQATT, CDR2 SNEGSKA (reference sequence). There are 16 residues in the CDR3. CDR3 amino acids: CSARATAGSGTDTQYF.

CDR3 loop: CASSSAAYSNQPQHF. The chain employs TRBV12-3 or TRBV12-4 and TRBJ1-5. The CDR3 length is 15 residues.

The chain couples TRBV29-1 to TRBJ2-2; the TCRdb call, TRBD1, lacks DNA for checking. The CDR3 runs 13 residues. The germline CDR1 and CDR2 sequences are SQVTM and ANQGSEA. The CDR3 loop is CSSWDTNTGELFF.

This sequence joins TRBV7-9 and TRBJ2-7; TCRdb returns TRBD2, unconfirmable since there is no DNA. The CDR3 is made up of 13 amino acids. CDR1 is SEHNR and CDR2 is FQNEAQ in the germline V gene (reference sequence). The CDR3 here is CASSGLAGSEQYF.

The chain combines TRBV20-1 with TRBJ2-1; without DNA, the TCRdb call of TRBD2 cannot be checked. CDR3 size: 16 residues. The germline gives CDR1 DFQATT, CDR2 SNEGSKA (reference sequence). The CDR3 is CSARPLAGGDYNEQFF.

The chain uses TRBV7-2 and TRBJ1-1. The germline CDR1 and CDR2 sequences are SGHTA and FQGNSA. CDR3 length equals 15 residues. The chain's CDR3 is CASSLAYSGFTEAFF.

The chain recombines TRBV7-2 with TRBJ2-2; TCRdb designates TRBD2, a call that cannot be tested without DNA. This CDR3 region has 14 residues. Germline V gene data show CDR1 as SGHTA and CDR2 as FQGNSA. This CDR3 reads CASSFGGLTGELFF.

V usage is TRBV12-3 or TRBV12-4 and J usage is TRBJ1-1; the TRBD1 assignment by TCRdb is unverifiable without DNA. This CDR3 is built from 16 residues. The CDR3 sequence is CASSFLSGGMNTEAFF.

This chain links TRBV19 with TRBJ1-4; TCRdb picks TRBD1, but there is no DNA to check that call. Germline V gives CDR1 LNHDA, CDR2 SQIVND (reference sequence). CDR3 length: 15 amino acids. The CDR3: CASSMTAPPNEKLFF.

J is TRBJ2-1 and V is TRBV20-1. Germline V gene sequence: CDR1 DFQATT, CDR2 SNEGSKA (reference sequence). This CDR3 has 15 amino acids. CDR3 sequence: CSARAIVTGYNEQFF.

The chain uses TRBV5-8 and TRBJ1-2; TCRdb lists TRBD1, though no DNA is available to test this call. CDR1 is SGHTS, CDR2 YDEGEE, per germline. The CDR3 extends over 14 amino acids. CDR3 residues: CASSPGPPQTQNTF.

CDR3 region: CASSSGWGSADTDTQYF. The V call is TRBV12-3 or TRBV12-4, the J call TRBJ2-3; the TCRdb D gene call, TRBD2, has no DNA to confirm it. The CDR3 has 17 residues.

This chain's CDR3 is CASSQEPGRDEKLFF. The chain couples TRBV4-1 to TRBJ1-4; no DNA is available, so the TRBD1 call from TCRdb remains unchecked. The germline V gene encodes CDR1 MGHRA and CDR2 YSYEKL. The CDR3 runs 15 residues.

This rearrangement joins TRBV11-1 to TRBJ2-5. The CDR3 runs 13 residues. Germline V gene data show CDR1 as SGHAT and CDR2 as FQDESV (reference sequence). The CDR3: CASSKGREETQYF.

The chain is built from TRBV24-1 and TRBJ2-1; the D gene TCRdb calls, TRBD2, cannot be checked with no DNA. The CDR3 runs to 16 residues. Looked up from germline, CDR1 is KGHDR and CDR2 is SFDVKD. The CDR3 reads CATSDPLVSSYNEQFF.